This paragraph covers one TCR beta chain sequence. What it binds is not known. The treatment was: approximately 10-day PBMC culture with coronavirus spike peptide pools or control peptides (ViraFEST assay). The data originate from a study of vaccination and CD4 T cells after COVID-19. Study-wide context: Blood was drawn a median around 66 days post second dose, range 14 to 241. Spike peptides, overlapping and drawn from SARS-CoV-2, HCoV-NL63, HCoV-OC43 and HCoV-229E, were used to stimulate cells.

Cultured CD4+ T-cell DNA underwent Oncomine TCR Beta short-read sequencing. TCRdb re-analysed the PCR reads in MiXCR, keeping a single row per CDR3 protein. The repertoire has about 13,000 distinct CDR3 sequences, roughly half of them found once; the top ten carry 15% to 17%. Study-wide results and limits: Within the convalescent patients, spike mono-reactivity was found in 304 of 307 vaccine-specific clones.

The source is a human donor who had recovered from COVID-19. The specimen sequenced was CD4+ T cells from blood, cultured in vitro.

The CDR3 loop reads CASSPGTEHQPQHF. CDR3 nucleotides: TGTGCCAGCAGTCCCGGGACAGAGCATCAGCCCCAGCATTTT. The chain has TRBV6-1 and TRBJ1-5; 7 nucleotides line up with TRBD1. J gave up 5 bases and V 5 bases, and 6 bases lay outside the gene matches. Germline V gives CDR1 MNHNS, CDR2 SASEGT. This CDR3 spans 14 amino acids.